The clone carrying this T cell receptor (beta chain) was counted once. TCRdb's copy holds only in-frame clones and misses some; the assay was immunoSEQ multiplex PCR. The sample has roughly 71,000 clones; roughly 80% are singletons. The record originates from a study of radiotherapy plus CTLA-4 blockade in lung cancer. With 2 bases removed from V and 0 bases from J, the gap between germline ends came to 20 bases. This CDR3 contains 18 residues. Germline-derived CDR1 and CDR2 are GTSNPN and SVGIG (reference sequence). The clonotype originates from a human donor with non-small cell lung cancer who had a complete response to radiotherapy plus ipilimumab. The V and J genes are TRBV30 and TRBJ2-1; D gene ambiguous. The material sequenced was peripheral blood, taken from a patient treated with radiotherapy plus ipilimumab. CDR3 coding DNA: TGTGCCTGGAGTAGGGCAAGGACGTATCTGAGCTCCTACAATGAGCAGTTCTTC. This translates into CAWSRARTYLSSYNEQFF.